The sequence of this TCR beta chain was determined in a study of CDR3 diversity in severe acne. The CDR3 has 18 residues. Germline V gene sequence: CDR1 SGHRS, CDR2 YFSETQ. The ends lost 7 bases at V and 6 bases at J; junction bases unmatched: 16. TCRdb called the PCR reads again in MiXCR, with one record for every CDR3 protein. The sample has around 91,000 distinct CDR3 sequences, 51% seen once. The sequence derives from a male donor in good health, without acne. Specimen: blood. The chain uses TRBV5-1 and TRBJ2-2; TRBD1 matches at 12 bases. CDR3 region: CASVPGHRDRGPAGELFF. Here the CDR3 DNA reads TGCGCCAGCGTTCCGGGGCATCGGGACAGGGGGCCAGCCGGGGAGCTGTTTTTT. The full variable domain, with the rest looked up from reference TRBV5-1 and TRBJ2-2, is KAGVTQTPRYLIKTRGQQVTLSCSPISGHRSVSWYQQTPGQGLQFLFEYFSETQRNKGNFPGRFSGRQFSNSRSEMNVSTLELGDSALYLCASVPGHRDRGPAGELFFGEGSRLTVL.